This T cell receptor beta chain was recorded in a study of regulatory T cells in long-lasting Graves disease. Construction of the TCR beta libraries employed iRepertoire HTBI primers in conjunction with Arm-PCR of CDR3 regions. TCRdb ran MiXCR on the multiplex PCR reads and lists one entry per CDR3 protein. Among 500,000 or so distinct CDR3 sequences listed, about 17% were seen once. The CDR3 is made up of 15 amino acids. The germline gives CDR1 SNHLY, CDR2 FYNNEI. The V end lost 6 bases, the J end lost 10 bases, and 19 bases lay between the germline ends. The time point is: newly diagnosed GD, antithyroid drugs for less than 3 months. The TCR library was prepared using RNA isolated from PBMCs. The sample was also reused in another study, on T cells in Graves' hyperthyroidism and ophthalmopathy. That source reports: Newly diagnosed patients aged 18 to 65 had hyperthyroidism of under 2 months' duration.

This TCR derives from a middle-aged man with Graves disease. The V and J genes are TRBV2 and TRBJ1-6; possible D gene TRBD1, 5 bases. Sequenced material: peripheral blood mononuclear cells (PBMCs), taken at new diagnosis, from a patient treated with antithyroid drugs. The CDR3: CASSVPGLFDSPLHF. CDR3 sequence (DNA): TGTGCCAGCAGCGTACCGGGACTTTTTGACTCACCCCTCCACTTT.